This T cell receptor (beta chain) is from a study of vaccination effects on CD4 cells after COVID-19. Germline-derived CDR1 and CDR2 are SGHRS and YFSETQ. V lost 4 bases to trimming and J lost 4 bases; unmatched junction nucleotides: 9. The CDR3 is made up of 16 amino acids. The table came from immunoSEQ multiplex PCR; TCRdb's copy has only in-frame clones and leaves some out. Here the sample spans about 26,000 clones, around 78% being singletons. Study-wide findings and caveats: After vaccination, at late timepoints, clones induced by infection and by vaccine contracted markedly. Vaccine-induced new clones formed most post-vaccine spike-reactive clones in convalescents.

Antigen-specific CD4+ T cells were first expanded with viral peptide pools by the ViraFEST assay and only then sequenced. Isolating CD4+ T cells followed less than 11 days of culture. PCR confirmed that the person was infected with SARS-CoV-2 between March and December 2020. Wells each received 2 million to 2.5 million PBMC, cultured with around 9.3 IU/ml IL-2 and approximately 10 ug/ml peptides. Concerning this clone itself: Antigen unknown.

This sequence was found in a human donor who had a prior SARS-CoV-2 infection. The genes are TRBV5-1 and TRBJ2-1, with 9 bases identical to TRBD2. The sequencing here drew on CD4+ T cells from PBMCs cultured with HCoV-NL63 spike peptides, taken before COVID-19 vaccination. CDR3 in DNA: TGCGCCAGCAGCGGGTTTAGCGGGGGCACGTACAATGAGCAGTTCTTC. Encoded protein: CASSGFSGGTYNEQFF.